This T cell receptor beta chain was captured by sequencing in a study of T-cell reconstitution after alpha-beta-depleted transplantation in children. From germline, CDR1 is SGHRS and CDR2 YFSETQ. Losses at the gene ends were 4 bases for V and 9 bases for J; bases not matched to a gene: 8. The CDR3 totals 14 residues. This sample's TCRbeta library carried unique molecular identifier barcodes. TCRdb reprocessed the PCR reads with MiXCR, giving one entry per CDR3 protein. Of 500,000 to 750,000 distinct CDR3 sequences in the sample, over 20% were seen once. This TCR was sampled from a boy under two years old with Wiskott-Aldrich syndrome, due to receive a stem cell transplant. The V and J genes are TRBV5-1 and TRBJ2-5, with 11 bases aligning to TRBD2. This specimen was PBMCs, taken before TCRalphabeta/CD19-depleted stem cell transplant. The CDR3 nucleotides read TGCGCCAGCAGCCCCGGGACTAGCGGCGGGGCCCAGTACTTC. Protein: CASSPGTSGGAQYF.